Given below is one T cell receptor (beta chain) in context. The target antigen is unknown. Measured with immunoSEQ multiplex PCR; TCRdb has only the in-frame clones, and not every one. The profile covers 190,000 or so clones, with approximately 93% appearing a single time and roughly 3.5% taken by the ten largest. This CDR3 region has 12 residues. Trimming left V 1 base short and J 5 bases short, with 6 bases between. Germline CDR1 reads SGHAT; CDR2 reads FQNNGV. This specimen belongs to a study of T cell responses to AZD1222 COVID-19 vaccine. Analysis merged second doses at about 4 or about 12 weeks. Study-wide points: Donors in the cohort were predominantly white British and more often female, and clonal diversity was possibly underestimated.

The genes are TRBV11-2 and TRBJ2-7; D unresolved. This clonotype originated in an adult who received the AZD1222 COVID-19 vaccine. Specimen: peripheral blood, collected 28 days after the second AZD1222 dose. DNA for the CDR3: TGTGCCAGCAGCTTAGCAGATAACGAGCAGTACTTC. Its protein is CASSLADNEQYF.